Presented here are 5 T cell receptor beta chains from one specimen sequenced in a study of T cells after somatic rescue of genetic block. Assay used: immunoSEQ multiplex PCR; TCRdb lists only in-frame clones, some missing. The table shows 11,000 to 15,000 clones, with approximately 79% occurring only once. The sequenced material came from peripheral blood mononuclear cells (PBMCs). The receptors stem from a boy aged 5-17 years.

The rearrangement uses TRBV28 and TRBJ1-4; 9 nucleotides agree with TRBD1. This CDR3 spans 15 amino acids. Unmatched junction bases numbered 4, after V lost 2 bases and J lost 6 bases. Germline loops: CDR1 MDHEN, CDR2 SYDVKM. CDR3 DNA sequence: TGTGCCAGCAGTTTAAGGACAGGGGTTGATGAAAAACTGTTTTTT. It is translated as CASSLRTGVDEKLFF. The variable domain in full, with the rest retrieved from reference TRBV28 and TRBJ1-4, is DVKVTQSSRYLVKRTGEKVFLECVQDMDHENMFWYRQDPGLGLRLIYFSYDVKMKEKGDIPEGYSVSREKKERFSLILESASTNQTSMYLCASSLRTGVDEKLFFGSGTQLSVL.

CDR3 sequence: CASSFSPSSYNEQFF. CDR3 DNA: TGTGCCAGCAGTTTTAGTCCCTCCTCCTACAATGAGCAGTTCTTC. The rearrangement joins TRBV28 to TRBJ2-1; D is uncertain. Trimming stripped 3 bases from V and 0 bases from J, with 9 bases between. CDR3 length equals 15 residues. The germline CDR1 and CDR2 sequences are MDHEN and SYDVKM.

V gene TRBV7-3 combines with J gene TRBJ2-3; 8 bases agree with TRBD2. The ends lost 1 base at V and 2 bases at J; junction bases unmatched: 2. Germline CDR1 is SGHTA and CDR2 is FQGTGA. The CDR3 consists of 15 residues. CDR3 in DNA: TGTGCCAGCAGCTTAAAGCGGGGGTCCACAGATACGCAGTATTTT. It specifies CASSLKRGSTDTQYF.

This clone turned up a few times. The chain is built from TRBV18 and TRBJ2-7; D is ambiguous. This CDR3 has 13 residues. V lost 2 bases to trimming and J lost 3 bases, with 8 bases between them. In germline, CDR1 is KGHSH, CDR2 LQKENI. CDR3 coding DNA: TGTGCCAGCTCACCAGTGGCCGGCTACGAGCAGTACTTC. Translated: CASSPVAGYEQYF.

The rearrangement links TRBV11-3 to TRBJ2-2; TRBD1 matches 11 bases. V shed 5 bases, J shed 5 bases, and the junction held 7 bases outside the gene matches. The CDR3 is 16 amino acids. Germline values: CDR1 SGHNT, CDR2 YENEEA. CDR3 protein: CASSPRTGGVTGELFF. CDR3 bases: TGTGCCAGCAGCCCTAGGACAGGGGGCGTTACCGGGGAGCTGTTTTTT.